This T cell receptor beta chain was recorded in a study of blood T cells in healthy people across ages. General observations from the study: The study found more naive CD4+ cells and higher diversity in long-lived than aged donors. Donor CMV status was unknown, possibly confounding expanded clonotype changes. Naive T cell percentage showed a strong correlation with the diversity of TCR beta.

A second about 7 to 12 cycle PCR used barcoded and J-beta primers. TCRdb re-called the 5' RACE reads through MiXCR, storing one row per CDR3 protein. Of some 750,000 distinct CDR3 sequences in the sample, about a fifth were seen once. This clonotype was seen only a few times. Its antigen is unidentified. The sample providers were healthy Caucasian people from Russia, aged roughly 6 to 90. The CDR3 contains 14 residues. Germline CDR1 is KGHSH and CDR2 is LQKENI. The ends were cut back, 2 bases at V and 1 base at J, with 8 bases in the middle. The genes are TRBV18 and TRBJ1-1; D is unresolved. The TCR comes from a man aged 70-80 years in good health. The material sequenced was blood. DNA of the CDR3: TGTGCCAGCTCACCAAGTGGGAAGAACACTGAAGCTTTCTTT. Protein sequence: CASSPSGKNTEAFF.